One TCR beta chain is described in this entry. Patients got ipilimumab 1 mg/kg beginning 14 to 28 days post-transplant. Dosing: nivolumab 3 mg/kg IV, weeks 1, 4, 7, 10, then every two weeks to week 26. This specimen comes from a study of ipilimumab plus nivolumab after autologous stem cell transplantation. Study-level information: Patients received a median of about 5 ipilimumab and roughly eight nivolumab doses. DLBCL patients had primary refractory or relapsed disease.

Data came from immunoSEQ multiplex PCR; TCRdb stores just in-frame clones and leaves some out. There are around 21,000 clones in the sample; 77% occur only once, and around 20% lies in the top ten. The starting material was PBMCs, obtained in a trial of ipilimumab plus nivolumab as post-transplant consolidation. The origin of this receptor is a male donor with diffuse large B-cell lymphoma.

The CDR3, as DNA: TGTGCCAGCAGTTTCGTACAGGGAAGAAGTACAGATACGCAGTATTTT. Residues: CASSFVQGRSTDTQYF. The chain recombines TRBV28 with TRBJ2-3; a weak D match, TRBD1 (6 bases). The CDR3 covers 16 residues. Per germline, CDR1 MDHEN and CDR2 SYDVKM. Trimming removed 3 bases from V and 3 bases from J, with 16 bases in between.